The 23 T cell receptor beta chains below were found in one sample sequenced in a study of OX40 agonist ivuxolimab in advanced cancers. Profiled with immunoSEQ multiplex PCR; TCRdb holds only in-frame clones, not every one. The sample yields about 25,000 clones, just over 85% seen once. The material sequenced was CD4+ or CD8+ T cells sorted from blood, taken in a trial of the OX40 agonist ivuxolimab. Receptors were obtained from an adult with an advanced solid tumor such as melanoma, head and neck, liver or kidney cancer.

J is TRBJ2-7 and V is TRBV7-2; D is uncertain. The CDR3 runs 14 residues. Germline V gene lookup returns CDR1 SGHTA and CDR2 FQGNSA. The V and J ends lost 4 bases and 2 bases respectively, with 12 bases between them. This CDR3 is CASSSTKTTYEQYF. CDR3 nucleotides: TGTGCCAGCAGCTCAACAAAAACCACCTACGAGCAGTACTTC.

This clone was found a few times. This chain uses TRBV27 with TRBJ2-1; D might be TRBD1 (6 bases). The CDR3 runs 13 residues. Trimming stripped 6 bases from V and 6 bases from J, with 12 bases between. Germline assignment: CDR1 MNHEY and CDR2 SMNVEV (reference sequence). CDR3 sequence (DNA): TGTGCCAGCAGCCTCAACAGGGTCAATGAGCAGTTCTTC. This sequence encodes CASSLNRVNEQFF.

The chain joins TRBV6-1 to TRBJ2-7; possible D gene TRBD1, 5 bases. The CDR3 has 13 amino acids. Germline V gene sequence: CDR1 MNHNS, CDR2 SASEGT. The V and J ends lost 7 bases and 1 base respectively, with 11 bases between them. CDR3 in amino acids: CASKGQISYEQYF. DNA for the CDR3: TGTGCCAGCAAAGGACAAATATCCTACGAGCAGTACTTC.

In DNA, the CDR3 is TGTGCCAGCAGGGGGACTGGTACCTACGAGCAGTACTTC. Translated: CASRGTGTYEQYF. The chain links TRBV6-5 to TRBJ2-7; D perhaps matches TRBD2 (6 bases). Germline-derived CDR1 and CDR2 are MNHEY and SVGAGI. CDR3 length: 13 residues. Trimming left V 6 bases short and J 2 bases short, with 11 bases between.

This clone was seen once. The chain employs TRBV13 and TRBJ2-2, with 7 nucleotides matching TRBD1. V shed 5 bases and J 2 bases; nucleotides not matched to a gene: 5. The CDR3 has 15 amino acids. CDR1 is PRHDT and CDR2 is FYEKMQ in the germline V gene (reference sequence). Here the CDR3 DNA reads TGTGCCAGCAGCCTCCGGGACAGAAACACCGGGGAGCTGTTTTTT. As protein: CASSLRDRNTGELFF. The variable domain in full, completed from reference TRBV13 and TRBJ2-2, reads AAGVIQSPRHLIKEKRETATLKCYPIPRHDTVYWYQQGPGQDPQFLISFYEKMQSDKGSIPDRFSAQQFSDYHSELNMSSLELGDSALYFCASSLRDRNTGELFFGEGSRLTVL.

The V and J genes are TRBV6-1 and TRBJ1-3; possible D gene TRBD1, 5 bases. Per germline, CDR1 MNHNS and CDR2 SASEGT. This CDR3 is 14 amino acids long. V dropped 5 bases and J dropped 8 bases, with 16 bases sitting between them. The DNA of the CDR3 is TGTGCCAGCAGTTTCTACAGCGGAGGGGACACCATATATTTT. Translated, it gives CASSFYSGGDTIYF.

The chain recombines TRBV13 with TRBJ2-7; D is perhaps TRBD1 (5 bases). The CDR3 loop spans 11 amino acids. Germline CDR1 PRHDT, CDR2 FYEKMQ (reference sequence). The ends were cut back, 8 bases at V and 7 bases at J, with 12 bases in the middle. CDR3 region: CASGYSGEQYF. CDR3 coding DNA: TGTGCCAGCGGCTACTCAGGGGAGCAGTACTTC.

CDR3 amino acids: CASSQVPTSGAYNEQFF. As DNA, the CDR3 is TGCGCCAGCAGCCAAGTTCCCACTAGCGGGGCCTACAATGAGCAGTTCTTC. J is TRBJ2-1 and V is TRBV4-3; 10 bases agree with TRBD2. CDR1 and CDR2 from the germline V gene are LGHNA and YSLEER. The ends lost 1 base at V and 2 bases at J; junction bases unmatched: 5. The CDR3 extends over 17 amino acids.

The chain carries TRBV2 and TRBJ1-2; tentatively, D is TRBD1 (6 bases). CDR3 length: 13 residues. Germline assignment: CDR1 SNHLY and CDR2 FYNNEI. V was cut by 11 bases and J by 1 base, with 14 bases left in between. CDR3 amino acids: CASTGHRNYGYTF. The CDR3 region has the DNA TGTGCCTCAACGGGACACCGTAACTATGGCTACACCTTC.

In DNA, the CDR3 is TGTGCCAGTAGTATAAGAGGACTAGCGGGATACAATGAGCAGTTCTTC. Its translation is CASSIRGLAGYNEQFF. The chain uses TRBV19 and TRBJ2-1, with TRBD2 matching over 12 bases. The V segment lost 2 bases and the J segment 4 bases; nucleotides outside the gene matches: 3. The germline CDR1 and CDR2 sequences are LNHDA and SQIVND (reference sequence). This CDR3 is built from 16 residues.

CDR3 sequence (DNA): TGTGCCAGCAGCTTAGTCAAGCATCGAAAGGAGACCCAGTACTTC. This encodes CASSLVKHRKETQYF. This chain uses TRBV7-2 with TRBJ2-5; D remains ambiguous. The CDR3 length is 15 residues. Germline lookup yields CDR1 SGHTA and CDR2 FQGNSA. V was clipped by 1 base and J by 5 bases, with 14 bases between them.

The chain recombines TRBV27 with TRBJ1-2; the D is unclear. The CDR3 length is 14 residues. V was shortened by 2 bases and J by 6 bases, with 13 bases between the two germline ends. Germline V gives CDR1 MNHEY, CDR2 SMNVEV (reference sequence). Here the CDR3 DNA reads TGTGCCAGCAGTTTAGTCGGGGTTGCTAATGGCTACACCTTC. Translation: CASSLVGVANGYTF.

The DNA of the CDR3 is TGTGCCAGCAGCCTAAGACAGGGCTTACCCCTCCACTTT. Its translation is CASSLRQGLPLHF. The chain has TRBV14 and TRBJ1-6; 7 bases fit TRBD1. CDR1 is SGHDN, CDR2 FVKESK, per germline. This CDR3 has 13 amino acids. J was trimmed by 12 bases and V by 4 bases; bases with no gene match: 6.

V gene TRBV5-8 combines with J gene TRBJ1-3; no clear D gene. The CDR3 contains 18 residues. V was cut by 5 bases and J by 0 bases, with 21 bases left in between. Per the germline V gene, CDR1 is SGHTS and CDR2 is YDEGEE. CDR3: CASRPERSATSSGNTIYF. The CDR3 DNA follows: TGTGCCAGCAGGCCTGAGAGGTCGGCCACGAGCTCTGGAAACACCATATATTTT. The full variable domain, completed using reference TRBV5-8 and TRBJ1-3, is EAGVTQSPTHLIKTRGQQATLRCSPISGHTSVYWYQQALGLGLQFLLWYDEGEERNRGNFPPRFSGRQFPNYSSELNVNALELEDSALYLCASRPERSATSSGNTIYFGEGSWLTVV.

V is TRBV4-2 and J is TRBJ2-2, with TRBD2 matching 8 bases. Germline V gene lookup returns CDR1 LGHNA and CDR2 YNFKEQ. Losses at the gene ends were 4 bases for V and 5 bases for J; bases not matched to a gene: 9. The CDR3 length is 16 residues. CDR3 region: CASSRGGTSWTGELFF. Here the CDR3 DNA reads TGTGCCAGCAGCCGAGGGGGGACTAGTTGGACCGGGGAGCTGTTTTTT.

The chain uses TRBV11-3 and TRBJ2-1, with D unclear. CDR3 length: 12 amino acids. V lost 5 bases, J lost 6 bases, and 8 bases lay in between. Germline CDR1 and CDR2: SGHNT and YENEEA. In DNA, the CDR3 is TGTGCCAGCAGCGCCTCTCGCAATGAGCAGTTCTTC. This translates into CASSASRNEQFF.

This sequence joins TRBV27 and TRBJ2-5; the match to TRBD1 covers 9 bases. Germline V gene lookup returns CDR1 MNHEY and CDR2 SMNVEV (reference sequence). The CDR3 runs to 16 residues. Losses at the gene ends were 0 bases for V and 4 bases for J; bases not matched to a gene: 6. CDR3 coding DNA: TGTGCCAGCAGTTTATCTTCCGGGACAGGGCTAGAGACCCAGTACTTC. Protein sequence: CASSLSSGTGLETQYF.

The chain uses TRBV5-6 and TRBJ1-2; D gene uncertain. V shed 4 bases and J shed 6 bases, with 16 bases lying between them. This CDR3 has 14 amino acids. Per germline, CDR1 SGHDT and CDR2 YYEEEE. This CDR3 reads CASSASFSFDGYTF. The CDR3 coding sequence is TGTGCCAGCAGCGCCAGTTTTTCTTTCGATGGCTACACCTTC.

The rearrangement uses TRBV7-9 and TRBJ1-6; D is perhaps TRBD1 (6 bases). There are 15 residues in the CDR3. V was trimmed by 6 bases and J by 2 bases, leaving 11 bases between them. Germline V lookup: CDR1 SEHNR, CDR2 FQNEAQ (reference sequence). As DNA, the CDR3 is TGTGCCAGCAGTCAGGGGCTCACCTATAATTCACCCCTCCACTTT. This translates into CASSQGLTYNSPLHF.

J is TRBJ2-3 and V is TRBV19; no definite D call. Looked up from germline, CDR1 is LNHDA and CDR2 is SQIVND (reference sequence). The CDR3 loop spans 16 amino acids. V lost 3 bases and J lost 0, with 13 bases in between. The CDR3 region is CASSMGRYISTDTQYF. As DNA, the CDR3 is TGTGCCAGTAGTATGGGCCGCTACATCAGCACAGATACGCAGTATTTT.

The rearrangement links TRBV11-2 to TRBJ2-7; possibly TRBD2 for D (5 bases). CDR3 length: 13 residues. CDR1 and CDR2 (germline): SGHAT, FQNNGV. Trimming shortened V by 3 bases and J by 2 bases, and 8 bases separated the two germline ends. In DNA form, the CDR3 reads TGTGCCAGCAGCTTGGACTTCACCTACGAGCAGTACTTC. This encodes CASSLDFTYEQYF.

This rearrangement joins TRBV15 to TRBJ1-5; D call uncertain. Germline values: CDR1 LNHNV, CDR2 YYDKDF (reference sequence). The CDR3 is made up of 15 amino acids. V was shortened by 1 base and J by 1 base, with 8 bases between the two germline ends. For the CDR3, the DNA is TGTGCCACCAGCAGAGGCGTCTCAAGCAATCAGCCCCAGCATTTT. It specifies CATSRGVSSNQPQHF.

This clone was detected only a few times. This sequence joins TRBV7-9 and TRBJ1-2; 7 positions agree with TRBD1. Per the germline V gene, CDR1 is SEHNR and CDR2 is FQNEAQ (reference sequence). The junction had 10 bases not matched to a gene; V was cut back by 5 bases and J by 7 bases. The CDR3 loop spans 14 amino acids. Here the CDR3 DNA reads TGTGCCAGCAGCCCACTGACAGGGCCGTTTGGCTACACCTTC. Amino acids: CASSPLTGPFGYTF. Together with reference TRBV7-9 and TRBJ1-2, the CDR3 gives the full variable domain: DTGVSQNPRHKITKRGQNVTFRCDPISEHNRLYWYRQTLGQGPEFLTYFQNEAQLEKSRLLSDRFSAERPKGSFSTLEIQRTEQGDSAMYLCASSPLTGPFGYTFGSGTRLTVV.